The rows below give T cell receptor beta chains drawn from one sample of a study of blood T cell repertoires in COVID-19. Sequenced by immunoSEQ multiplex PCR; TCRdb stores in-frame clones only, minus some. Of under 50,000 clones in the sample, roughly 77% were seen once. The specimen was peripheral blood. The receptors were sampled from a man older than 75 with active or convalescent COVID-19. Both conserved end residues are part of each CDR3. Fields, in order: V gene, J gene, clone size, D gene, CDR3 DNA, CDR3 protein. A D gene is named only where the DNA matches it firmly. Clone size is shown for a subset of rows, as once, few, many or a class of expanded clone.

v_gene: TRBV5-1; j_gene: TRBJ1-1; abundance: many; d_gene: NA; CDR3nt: TGCGCCAGCAGCTTGGGGGGCGCCGACACTGAAGCTTTCTTT; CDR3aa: CASSLGGADTEAFF
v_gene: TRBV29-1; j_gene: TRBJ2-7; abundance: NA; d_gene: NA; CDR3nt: TGCAGCGTTCGAGCCCCGGGGAGGAACTCCTACGAGCAGTACTTC; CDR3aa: CSVRAPGRNSYEQYF
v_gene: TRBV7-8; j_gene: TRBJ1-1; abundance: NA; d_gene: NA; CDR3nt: TGTGCCAGCAGCTTAGGTCTGGGGGGCACTGAAGCTTTCTTT; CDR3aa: CASSLGLGGTEAFF
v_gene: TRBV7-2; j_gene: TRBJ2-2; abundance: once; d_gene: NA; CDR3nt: TGTGCCAGCAGTTCTTTGGGTAGCAGGGAGCTGTTTTTT; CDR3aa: CASSSLGSRELFF
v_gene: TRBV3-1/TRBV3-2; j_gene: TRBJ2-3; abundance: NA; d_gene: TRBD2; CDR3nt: TGTGCCAGCAGCCAAGAGGGGGGACTAAGCACAGATACGCAGTATTTT; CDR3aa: CASSQEGGLSTDTQYF
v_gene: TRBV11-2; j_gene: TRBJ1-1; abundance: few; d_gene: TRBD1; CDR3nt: TGTGCCAGCAGCGCCTTGGGACAGAAACACACTGAAGCTTTCTTT; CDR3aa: CASSALGQKHTEAFF
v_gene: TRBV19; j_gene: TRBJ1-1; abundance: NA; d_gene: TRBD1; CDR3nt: TGTGCCAGTAGTGATCGACAGGGATGGACTGAAGCTTTCTTT; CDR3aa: CASSDRQGWTEAFF
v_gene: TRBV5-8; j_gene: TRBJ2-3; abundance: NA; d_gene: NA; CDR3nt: TGTGCCAGCAGCTTGGCGACAGGTTATTCTACCACAGATACGCAGTATTTT; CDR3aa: CASSLATGYSTTDTQYF
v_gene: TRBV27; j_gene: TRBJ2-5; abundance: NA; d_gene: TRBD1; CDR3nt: TGTGCCAGCAGTACCGGACAGGGGGATAGCAGGGAGGAGACCCAGTACTTC; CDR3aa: CASSTGQGDSREETQYF
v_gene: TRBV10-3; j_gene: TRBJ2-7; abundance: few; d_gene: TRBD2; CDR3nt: TGTGCCATCAGTCCTAGCGGGAGTCCCCACGAGCAGTACTTC; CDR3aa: CAISPSGSPHEQYF
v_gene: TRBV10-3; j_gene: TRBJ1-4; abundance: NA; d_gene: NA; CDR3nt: TGTGCCATCAGTGTCCGGGGATCCGAAAAACTGTTTTTT; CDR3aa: CAISVRGSEKLFF
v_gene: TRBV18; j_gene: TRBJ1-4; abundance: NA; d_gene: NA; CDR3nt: TGTGCCAGCTCACCACCTAACAGGGCCTTGGGTAATGAAAAACTGTTTTTT; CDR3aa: CASSPPNRALGNEKLFF
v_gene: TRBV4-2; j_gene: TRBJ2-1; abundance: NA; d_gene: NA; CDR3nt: TGTGCCAGCAGCCAAGGAACGGACTACTACAATGAGCAGTTCTTC; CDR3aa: CASSQGTDYYNEQFF
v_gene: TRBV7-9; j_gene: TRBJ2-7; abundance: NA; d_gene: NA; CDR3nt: TGTGCCAGCAGCACAGGAGCCTACGAGCAGTACTTC; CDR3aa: CASSTGAYEQYF
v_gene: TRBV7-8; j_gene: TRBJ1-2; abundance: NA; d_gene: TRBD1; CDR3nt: TGTGCCAGCAGCTTAGGCGGTCCGACAGGGGGCTCGGGGGGCTACACCTTC; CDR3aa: CASSLGGPTGGSGGYTF
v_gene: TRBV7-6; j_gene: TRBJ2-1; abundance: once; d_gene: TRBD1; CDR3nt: TGTGCCAGCAGCTCGGACAGGGGCGTTTACAATGAGCAGTTCTTC; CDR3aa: CASSSDRGVYNEQFF
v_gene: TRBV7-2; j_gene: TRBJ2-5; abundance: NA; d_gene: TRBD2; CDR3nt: TGTGCCAGCAGCTGGAATAGCGGGACCTCCAGAGAGACCCAGTACTTC; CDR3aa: CASSWNSGTSRETQYF
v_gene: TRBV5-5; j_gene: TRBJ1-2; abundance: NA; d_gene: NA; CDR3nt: TGTGCCAGCAGCTTGGTCGGGCAGGGAACGTATGGCTACACCTTC; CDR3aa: CASSLVGQGTYGYTF
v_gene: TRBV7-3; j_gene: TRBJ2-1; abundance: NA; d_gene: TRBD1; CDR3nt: TGTGCCAGCAGCACCTACGGACAGGGGGTAATCGGTGAGCAGTTCTTC; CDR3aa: CASSTYGQGVIGEQFF
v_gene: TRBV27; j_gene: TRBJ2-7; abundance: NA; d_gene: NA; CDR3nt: TGTGCCAGCACCCACCCCCTTGGAGGATACGAGCAGTACTTC; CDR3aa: CASTHPLGGYEQYF
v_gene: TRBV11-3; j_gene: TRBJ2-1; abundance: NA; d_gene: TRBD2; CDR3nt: TGTGCCAGCAGCGGGACTAGCGGGGGGTCCTCCTACAATGAGCAGTTCTTC; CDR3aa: CASSGTSGGSSYNEQFF
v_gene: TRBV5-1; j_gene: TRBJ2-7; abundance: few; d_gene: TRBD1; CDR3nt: TGCGCCAGCAGCATCGGGACAGGGTACGAGCAGTACTTC; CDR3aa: CASSIGTGYEQYF
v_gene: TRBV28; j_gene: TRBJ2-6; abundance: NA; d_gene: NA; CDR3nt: TGTGCCAGCAGTTTATATCAGTCTGGGGCCAACGTCCTGACTTTC; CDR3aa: CASSLYQSGANVLTF
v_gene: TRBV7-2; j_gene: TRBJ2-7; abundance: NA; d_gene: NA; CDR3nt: TGTGCCAGCAGCTTAGACCCAGGGTCATACGAGCAGTACTTC; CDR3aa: CASSLDPGSYEQYF
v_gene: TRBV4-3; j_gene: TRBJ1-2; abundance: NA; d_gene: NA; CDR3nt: TGCGCCAGCAGCCAAGAAATGAGCAGGGGAGACTATGGCTACACCTTC; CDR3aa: CASSQEMSRGDYGYTF
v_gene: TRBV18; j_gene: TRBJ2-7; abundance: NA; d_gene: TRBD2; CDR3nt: TGTGCCAGCTCACCGGCGACTAGCGCCTACGAGCAGTACTTC; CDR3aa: CASSPATSAYEQYF
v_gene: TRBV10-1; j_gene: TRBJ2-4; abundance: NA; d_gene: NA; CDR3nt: TGCGCCATCGGACAGCTAGCCAAAAACATTCAGTACTTC; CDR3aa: CAIGQLAKNIQYF
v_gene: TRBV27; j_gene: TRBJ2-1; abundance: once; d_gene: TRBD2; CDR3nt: TGTGCCAGCAGTTTAGTAACCGGGACTAGCGGATACAATGAGCAGTTCTTC; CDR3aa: CASSLVTGTSGYNEQFF
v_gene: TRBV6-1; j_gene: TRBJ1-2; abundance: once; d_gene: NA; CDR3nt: TGTGCCAGCAGTGAAACCAGGGTTCAGGTCATGTTCTATGGCTACACCTTC; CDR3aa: CASSETRVQVMFYGYTF
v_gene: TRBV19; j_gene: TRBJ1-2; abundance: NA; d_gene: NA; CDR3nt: TGTGCCAGTAGGAGGCGACAGAAAGACTATGGCTACACCTTC; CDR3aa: CASRRRQKDYGYTF
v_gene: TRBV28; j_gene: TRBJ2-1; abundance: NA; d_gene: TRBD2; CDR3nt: TGTGCCAGCCAGGCCCTAGCGGCTTACAATGAGCAGTTCTTC; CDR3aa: CASQALAAYNEQFF
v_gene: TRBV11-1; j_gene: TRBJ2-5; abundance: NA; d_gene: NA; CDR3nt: TGTGCCAGCAGCAAAGGGTTGGCGGGGTATGAGACCCAGTACTTC; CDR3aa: CASSKGLAGYETQYF
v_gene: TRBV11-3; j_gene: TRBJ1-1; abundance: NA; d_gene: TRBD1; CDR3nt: TGTGCCAGCAGCTTAGCAGGGGGGAACACTGAAGCTTTCTTT; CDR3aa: CASSLAGGNTEAFF
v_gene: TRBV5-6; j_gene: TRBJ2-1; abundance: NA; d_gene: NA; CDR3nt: TGTGCCAGCAGCCGGGTCTCCAGCTCCTACAATGAGCAGTTCTTC; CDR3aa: CASSRVSSSYNEQFF
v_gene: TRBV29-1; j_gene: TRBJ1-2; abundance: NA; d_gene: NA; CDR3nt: TGCAGCGTTGAGAGACCTCTAGCCTATGGCTACACCTTC; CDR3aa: CSVERPLAYGYTF
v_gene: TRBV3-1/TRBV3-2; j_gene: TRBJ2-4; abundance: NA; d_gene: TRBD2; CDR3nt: TGTGCCAGCAGCCGGGCGGGACTAGCGGGAGGCCTAGCCAAAAACATTCAGTACTTC; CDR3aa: CASSRAGLAGGLAKNIQYF
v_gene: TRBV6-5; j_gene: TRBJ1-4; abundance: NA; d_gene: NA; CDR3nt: TGTGCCAGCAGCCTAGCTGGTGTTAATAGTGAAAAACTGTTTTTT; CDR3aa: CASSLAGVNSEKLFF
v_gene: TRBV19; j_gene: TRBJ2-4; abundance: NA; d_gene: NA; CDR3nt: TGTGCCAGTAGTATAGTTGAGGGAGGCAAAAACATTCAGTACTTC; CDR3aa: CASSIVEGGKNIQYF
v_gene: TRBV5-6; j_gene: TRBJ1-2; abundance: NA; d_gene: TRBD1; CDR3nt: TGTGCCAGCAGCTCACCGGGACAGAACTATGGCTACACCTTC; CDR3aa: CASSSPGQNYGYTF
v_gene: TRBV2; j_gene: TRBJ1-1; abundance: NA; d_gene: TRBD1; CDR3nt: TGTGCCAGCAGTGAAGAGGGAACTCGACAGGGATTGAACACTGAAGCTTTCTTT; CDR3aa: CASSEEGTRQGLNTEAFF
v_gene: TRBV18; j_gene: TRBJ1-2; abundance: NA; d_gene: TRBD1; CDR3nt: TGTGCCAGCTCCCGGGACAGGGGGAACTATGGCTACACCTTC; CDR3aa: CASSRDRGNYGYTF
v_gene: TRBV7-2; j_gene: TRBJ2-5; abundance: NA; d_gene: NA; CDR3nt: TGTGCCAGCAGCATCAACGCTGGGGGGGCAGCAGAGACCCAGTACTTC; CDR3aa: CASSINAGGAAETQYF
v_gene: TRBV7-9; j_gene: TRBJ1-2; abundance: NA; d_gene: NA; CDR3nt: TGTGCCAGCAGCTCCGACGGGACCGCGGGGGGCTACACCTTC; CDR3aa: CASSSDGTAGGYTF
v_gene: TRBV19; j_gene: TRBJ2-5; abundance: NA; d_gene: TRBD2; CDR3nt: TGTGCCAGTAGTATCCCAGGGAGGGAAGAGACCCAGTACTTC; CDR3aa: CASSIPGREETQYF
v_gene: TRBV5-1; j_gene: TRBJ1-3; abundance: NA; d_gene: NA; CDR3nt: TGCGCCAGCAGCCCGGGGTGGATAGTCGGAAACACCATATATTTT; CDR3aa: CASSPGWIVGNTIYF